The source of this TCR beta chain is a study of blood T cells in healthy people across ages (dated by TCRdb to 2015 to 2017). Describing the broader study: Template switching captured roughly one uniquely barcoded TCR beta cDNA molecule per two T cells in model experiments. Using deep sequencing normalized with unique cDNA molecular identifiers, the study measured how TCR beta repertoire diversity changes with age. Donors were grouped into four age groups: young (average roughly 16 years), middle-aged (39), aged (about 60) and long-lived (around 80). Two additional independent replicas of 1 million unique cDNA reads from the same blood draw were analyzed for two donors (one aged 18 to 30 and one aged 80 or older). Points the paper makes about the study in general: Because profiling used bulk unsorted PBMCs, naive and antigen-experienced compartments could not be compared conclusively. Observed TCR beta diversity per million T cells fell roughly linearly with age, and a significant reduction was already apparent by age approximately 40. Compared with the aged group, the long-lived group had more naive CD4+ T cells, fewer expanded clones and increased TCR diversity, suggesting age selection. A strong correlation was found between observed TCR beta diversity and the percentage of naive T cells measured by flow cytometry. Estimates of total diversity based on one million sequenced T cells were regarded as lower bounds and as underestimates. Because donor CMV infection status was unknown, age-related changes in expanded clonotypes were potentially confounded.

There are a few counts of this clonotype. This receptor's antigen is unknown. An end of the junction differs from the germline gene, which may be a read error. Receptor amplification or capture employed 5' RACE. TCRdb shows the sequencer as Illumina HiSeq 2500. The second PCR ran for about 6 to 12 cycles and used a J-beta primer mix along with a sample-barcoded 5' primer. Each TCR beta cDNA molecule received a unique molecular identifier from a template-switch 5' adaptor carrying 12 random nucleotides. At least 2.5 million CDR3-containing paired-end reads were obtained from each sample. First-strand cDNA synthesis was performed from all RNA using the Mint cDNA synthesis kit, with priming by a TRBC-specific oligonucleotide. Following uracil-DNA glycosylase treatment, all cDNA underwent a first 18-cycle PCR with the universal primers M1SS and BC2_uni_R. Turning to the authors' computational methods: For normalization, 1 million high-quality reads, each with a distinct molecular identifier, were randomly selected from each sample. Instead of being binned into consensus sequences, reads with shared molecular identifiers were discarded. MiTCR, set to a Q25 quality threshold and the strictest error-elimination algorithm, was used for CDR3 identification, clonotype clustering and error correction. A nonparametric unseen species model using Euler transformation provided a lower-bound estimate of total TCR beta diversity. The public reads were run again by TCRdb, first through fastp at Q25 and then through MiXCR, and only productive beta chains were kept. Entries are consolidated by CDR3 protein sequence, retaining the most common genes and DNA. TCRdb's processing, not the authors', yielded these V and J calls. For this sample the table gives roughly 800,000 distinct CDR3 sequences, of which about 25% were detected only once. The top ten clonotypes cover roughly 3.8% of the sample.

Per the germline V gene, SQVTM is the CDR1 and ANQGSEA is the CDR2. The CDR3 holds 14 amino acids from the cysteine to the phenylalanine. Only the CDR3 DNA stays, 42 bases, in frame from base 1. Donors were 30 to 45 systemically healthy Caucasian individuals from Russia aged roughly 6 to 90 years. Ten milliliters of peripheral blood were drawn from each donor into EDTA-treated Vacutainer tubes. Ficoll-Paque density-gradient centrifugation was used to isolate PBMCs, with at least 7 million per sample. Total RNA was extracted from PBMCs with Trizol reagent, with at least 6 micrograms obtained per sample. Naive CD45RAhigh/CD27high T cell percentages were measured by flow cytometry on a PBMC aliquot from every donor. This sample also appeared in a second study, on T cells of mothers and their children. As that second paper reports: The donors were nine systemically healthy Caucasian individuals, made up of three mothers and their six children. cDNA synthesis used all of the extracted RNA, with roughly 1.5 ug of RNA in each 15 ul reaction. In the second PCR, the M1S primer added sample barcodes and 2-4 random nucleotides. Over 9.5 million TCR beta CDR3 reads were obtained for each mother, and 2.5 million to 3 million reads were obtained for each child. Thymic selection shapes the output of TCR recombination in a similar way in related and unrelated pairs, and inherited differences have a minor effect. Normalized repertoire overlap in related mother-child pairs was always slightly higher than in unrelated mother-child pairs, but the difference was never significant. With a sensitivity of 90 to 100 clones per million clonotypes, no persistent microchimeric T cell clones were detected. The study used deep NGS to compare TCR beta repertoires of mothers and children, seeking features distinguishing related mother-child pairs from unrelated individuals. Mothers averaged around 40 +/- 4 years of age and children averaged approximately 11 +/- 4 years. After adapters were ligated using NEBNext reagents, the libraries underwent 100+100 nt paired-end sequencing on an Illumina HiSeq 2000. Mother and child libraries were prepared a month apart and sequenced in separate runs to prevent cross-contamination. For each donor, between about 500,000 and 2,100,000 distinct TCR beta clonotypes were identified. Naive TCR beta clonotypes were estimated from low-frequency clonotypes matched to each donor's FACS-determined naive share, without sorting.

The TCR sequence derives from a boy younger than 18 in good health. Material for sequencing was blood. The rearranged segments are TRBV29-1 and TRBJ2-3; 7 of the junction bases match TRBD1. The CDR3 region has the sequence CRVDRDRGTDTQYF. The sequenced DNA: TGCCGCGTGGACCGGGACAGAGGCACAGATACGCAGTATTTT.